Listed below are T cell receptor beta chains from one sample, sequenced in a study of CD8 T cells in ankylosing spondylitis. MiXCR, run by TCRdb on the 5' RACE reads, gives a single entry per CDR3 protein. The table lists 130,000 or so distinct CDR3 sequences, 7% of them singletons. The sequencing sample was made of blood, either unsorted or a sorted T cell fraction (not recorded which). The receptor source for this set is a male donor with ankylosing spondylitis or in good health (not recorded which). Both conserved end residues are part of each CDR3. Fields, in order: J gene, clone size, V gene, D gene, CDR3 protein, CDR3 DNA. The D gene is left open where the match is weak. Expanded clones get a size class; other rows say once, few or many, or leave the size out.

>TRBJ2-7|many|TRBV7-2|.
CASSSTRGREEQYF
TGTGCCAGCAGCTCGACCCGGGGACGGGAGGAGCAGTACTTC
>TRBJ1-1|many|TRBV5-1|TRBD1
CASTRGTANTEAFF
TGCGCCAGCACTCGCGGGACAGCGAACACTGAAGCTTTCTTT
>TRBJ2-1|many|TRBV5-1|.
CASSLLVNSYNEQFF
TGCGCCAGCAGCTTGCTGGTAAACTCCTACAATGAGCAGTTCTTC
>TRBJ2-7|many|TRBV20-1|TRBD2
CSASPATSGFRGNEQYF
TGCAGTGCTTCGCCGGCTACTAGCGGGTTCCGGGGGAACGAGCAGTACTTC
>TRBJ1-1|many|TRBV7-2|.
CASSLRQFGTEAFF
TGTGCCAGCAGCTTGAGGCAGTTTGGTACTGAAGCTTTCTTT
>TRBJ2-3|many|TRBV7-2|.
CASSLGWQVTQYF
TGTGCCAGCAGCTTAGGTTGGCAGGTTACGCAGTATTTT
>TRBJ2-1|many|TRBV7-9|.
CASSYRSAVNEQFF
TGTGCCAGCAGCTATCGATCCGCCGTCAATGAGCAGTTCTTC
>TRBJ2-7|many|TRBV7-2|.
CASSLLGGDGGEQYF
TGTGCCAGCAGCTTACTTGGCGGGGACGGTGGTGAGCAGTACTTC
>TRBJ2-2|many|TRBV29-1|.
CSVTLLAGGTGELFF
TGCAGCGTTACACTTTTGGCAGGGGGGACCGGGGAGCTGTTTTTT
>TRBJ2-1|many|TRBV14|.
CASSGIGTPLVQFF
TGTGCCAGCAGCGGGATAGGGACCCCCCTGGTGCAGTTCTTC
>TRBJ1-2|.|TRBV5-1|TRBD1
CASSSPGQGARDYGYTF
TGCGCCAGCAGCTCCCCGGGACAGGGGGCGCGGGACTATGGCTACACCTTC
>TRBJ1-5|many|TRBV25-1|TRBD1
CASSEGSWTGPSNQPQHF
TGTGCCAGCAGTGAAGGCTCCTGGACAGGCCCGAGCAATCAGCCCCAGCATTTT
>TRBJ1-3|.|TRBV5-1|.
CASSYGGPTIYF
TGCGCCAGCAGCTATGGAGGGCCTACCATATATTTT
>TRBJ1-1|many|TRBV20-1|.
CSARGGGTDTEAFF
TGCAGTGCTAGAGGAGGGGGTACAGACACTGAAGCTTTCTTT
>TRBJ1-1|many|TRBV20-1|TRBD1
CSARSTGGVVHTEAFF
TGCAGTGCTAGATCCACAGGGGGCGTCGTTCACACTGAAGCTTTCTTT
>TRBJ2-3|many|TRBV30|.
CAWNVGARDTQYF
TGTGCCTGGAATGTGGGGGCTCGGGATACGCAGTATTTT
>TRBJ2-1|many|TRBV5-1|TRBD2
CASSTTSGTQGEQFF
TGCGCCAGCAGCACAACTAGCGGGACACAGGGTGAGCAGTTCTTC
>TRBJ2-1|.|TRBV20-1|TRBD2
CSASGLAGASSYNEQFF
TGCAGTGCCTCGGGACTAGCGGGGGCAAGCTCCTACAATGAGCAGTTCTTC
>TRBJ2-2|many|TRBV15|.
CATSRDFGRNTGELFF
TGTGCCACCAGCAGAGATTTTGGCCGAAACACCGGGGAGCTGTTTTTT
>TRBJ1-1|.|TRBV6-1|.
CASLPNNRDEAFF
TGTGCCAGCCTTCCTAATAACAGGGATGAAGCTTTCTTT